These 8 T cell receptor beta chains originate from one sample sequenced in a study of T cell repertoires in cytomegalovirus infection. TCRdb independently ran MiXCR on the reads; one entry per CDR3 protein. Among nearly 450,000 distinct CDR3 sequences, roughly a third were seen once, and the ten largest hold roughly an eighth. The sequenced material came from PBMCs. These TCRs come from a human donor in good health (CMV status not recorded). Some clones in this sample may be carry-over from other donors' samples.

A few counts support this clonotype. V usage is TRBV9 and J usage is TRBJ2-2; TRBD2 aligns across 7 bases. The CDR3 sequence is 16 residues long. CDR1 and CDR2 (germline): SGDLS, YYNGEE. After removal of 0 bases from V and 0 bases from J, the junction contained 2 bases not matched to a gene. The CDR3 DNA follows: TGTGCCAGCAGCGTAGGTGGGGGGGCGAACACCGGGGAGCTGTTTTTT. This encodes CASSVGGGANTGELFF.

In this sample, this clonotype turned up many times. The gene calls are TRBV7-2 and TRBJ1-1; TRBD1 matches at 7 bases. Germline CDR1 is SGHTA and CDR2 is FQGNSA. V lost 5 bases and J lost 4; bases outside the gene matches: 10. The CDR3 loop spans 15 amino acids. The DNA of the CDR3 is TGTGCCAGCAGCCCAGGGGGGGGGGCGGTCACTGAAGCTTTCTTT. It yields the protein CASSPGGGAVTEAFF.

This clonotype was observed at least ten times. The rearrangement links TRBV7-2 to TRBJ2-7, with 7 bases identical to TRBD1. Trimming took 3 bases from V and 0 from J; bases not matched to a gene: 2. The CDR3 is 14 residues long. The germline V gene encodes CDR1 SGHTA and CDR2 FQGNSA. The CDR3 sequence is CASSFGTASYEQYF. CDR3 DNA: TGTGCCAGCAGCTTTGGGACAGCCTCCTACGAGCAGTACTTC.

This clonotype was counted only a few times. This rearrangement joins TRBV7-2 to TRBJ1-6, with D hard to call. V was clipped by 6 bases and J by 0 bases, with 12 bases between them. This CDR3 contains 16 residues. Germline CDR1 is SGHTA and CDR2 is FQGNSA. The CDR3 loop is CASSSPKSSYNSPLHF. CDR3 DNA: TGTGCCAGCAGTTCCCCAAAGAGCTCCTATAATTCACCCCTCCACTTT. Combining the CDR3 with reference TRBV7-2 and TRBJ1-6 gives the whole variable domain GAGVSQSPSNKVTEKGKDVELRCDPISGHTALYWYRQSLGQGLEFLIYFQGNSAPDKSGLPSDRFSAERTGGSVSTLTIQRTQQEDSAVYLCASSSPKSSYNSPLHFGNGTRLTVT.

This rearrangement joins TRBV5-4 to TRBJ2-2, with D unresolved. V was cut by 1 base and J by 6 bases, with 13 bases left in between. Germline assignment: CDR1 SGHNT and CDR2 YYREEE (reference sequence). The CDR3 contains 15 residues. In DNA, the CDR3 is TGTGCCAGCAGCTTGCCCAACGGTGGGGCCGGGGAGCTGTTTTTT. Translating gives CASSLPNGGAGELFF. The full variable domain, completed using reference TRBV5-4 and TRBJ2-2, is ETGVTQSPTHLIKTRGQQVTLRCSSQSGHNTVSWYQQALGQGPQFIFQYYREEENGRGNFPPRFSGLQFPNYSSELNVNALELDDSALYLCASSLPNGGAGELFFGEGSRLTVL.

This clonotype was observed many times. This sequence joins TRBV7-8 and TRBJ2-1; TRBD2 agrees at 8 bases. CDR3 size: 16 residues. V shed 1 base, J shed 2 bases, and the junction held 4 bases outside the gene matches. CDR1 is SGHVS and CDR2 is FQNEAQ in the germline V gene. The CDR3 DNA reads TGTGCCAGCAGCTTAGATCGAGCGGGAGCCTACAATGAGCAGTTCTTC. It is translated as CASSLDRAGAYNEQFF.

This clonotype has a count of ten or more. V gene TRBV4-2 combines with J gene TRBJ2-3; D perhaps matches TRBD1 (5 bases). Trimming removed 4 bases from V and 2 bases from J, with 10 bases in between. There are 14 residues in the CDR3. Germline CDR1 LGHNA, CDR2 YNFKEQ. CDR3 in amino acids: CASSREGVTDTQYF. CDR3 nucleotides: TGTGCCAGCAGCCGGGAAGGGGTCACAGATACGCAGTATTTT.

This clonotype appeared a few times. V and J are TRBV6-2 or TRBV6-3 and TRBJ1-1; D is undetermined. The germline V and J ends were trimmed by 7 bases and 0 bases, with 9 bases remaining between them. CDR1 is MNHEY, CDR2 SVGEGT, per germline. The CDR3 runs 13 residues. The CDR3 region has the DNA TGTGCCAGCACGGGCAGGATGAACACTGAAGCTTTCTTT. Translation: CASTGRMNTEAFF.